A selection of T cell receptor beta chains follows, all from one sample in a study of a mutant IDH1 vaccine in newly diagnosed glioma. Their cognate antigens are unknown. Repertoires were generated with immunoSEQ multiplex PCR, while TCRdb's copy carries only in-frame clones and drops some. The table records about 62,000 clones, about 91% of them present only once. This specimen consisted of PBMCs, obtained from a glioma patient whose treatment included an IDH1 peptide vaccine. These receptors all stem from a man aged 35 to 55 with glioma. CDR3s include the opening cysteine and the closing phenylalanine or tryptophan. The D gene is left open where the match is weak. Clone size appears in some rows only: once, few, many, or a class for an expanded clone.

NA	TRBV9	15	TRBJ2-7	NA	CASSPDGAEIYEQYF	TGTGCCAGCAGCCCAGACGGAGCGGAGATCTACGAGCAGTACTTC
TRBD1	TRBV9	15	TRBJ2-7	NA	CASSLGTGDRYEQYF	TGTGCCAGCAGCCTCGGGACAGGGGATAGGTACGAGCAGTACTTC
NA	TRBV4-3	15	TRBJ2-1	NA	CASSQGAASGNEQFF	TGCGCCAGCAGCCAAGGGGCCGCCTCAGGGAATGAGCAGTTCTTC
TRBD1	TRBV27	16	TRBJ2-1	NA	CASSLSVAGGRHEQFF	TGTGCCAGCAGTTTATCGGTGGCAGGGGGCCGACATGAGCAGTTCTTC
TRBD1	TRBV5-5	19	TRBJ1-6	once	CASSPTGQGVGYKGSPLHF	TGTGCCAGCAGCCCTACGGGACAGGGAGTGGGGTATAAAGGTTCACCCCTCCACTTT
TRBD2	TRBV7-9	16	TRBJ2-2	once	CASSGTSGENTGELFF	TGTGCCAGCAGCGGGACTAGCGGGGAGAACACCGGGGAGCTGTTTTTT
TRBD2	TRBV7-8	19	TRBJ2-3	NA	CASSSTLRLAGRPTDTQYF	TGTGCCAGCAGTTCGACGTTGAGACTAGCGGGGCGGCCCACAGATACGCAGTATTTT
TRBD2	TRBV30	15	TRBJ2-3	NA	CAWNPLGGETDTQYF	TGTGCCTGGAACCCCCTGGGAGGGGAGACAGATACGCAGTATTTT
NA	TRBV5-6	15	TRBJ1-5	NA	CASSLGGSGNQPQHF	TGTGCCAGCAGCTTGGGCGGTAGCGGCAATCAGCCCCAGCATTTT
TRBD2	TRBV4-2	16	TRBJ2-5	NA	CASSQERGGPGETQYF	TGTGCCAGCAGCCAAGAACGGGGGGGCCCTGGTGAGACCCAGTACTTC
NA	TRBV27	13	TRBJ2-6	NA	CASSPLGANVLTF	TGTGCCAGCAGCCCTCTCGGGGCCAACGTCCTGACTTTC
TRBD1	TRBV6-1	14	TRBJ2-5	once	CASSEDWDRETQYF	TGTGCCAGCAGTGAAGATTGGGACAGAGAGACCCAGTACTTC
NA	TRBV6-5	12	TRBJ2-3	NA	CASRRGAGTQYF	TGTGCCAGCAGAAGGGGGGCGGGTACGCAGTATTTT
NA	TRBV9	15	TRBJ1-3	NA	CASSVDIGAGNTIYF	TGTGCCAGCAGCGTAGACATCGGGGCCGGAAACACCATATATTTT
NA	TRBV6-1	13	TRBJ2-7	NA	CASSRAGFYEQYF	TGTGCCAGCAGTAGGGCCGGGTTCTACGAGCAGTACTTC
NA	TRBV10-3	15	TRBJ2-3	NA	CAIGEPGLYTDTQYF	TGTGCCATCGGGGAACCGGGACTGTACACAGATACGCAGTATTTT
TRBD1	TRBV11-2	15	TRBJ1-6	once	CASSLVGTANSPLHF	TGTGCCAGCAGCTTAGTGGGGACAGCTAATTCACCCCTCCACTTT
NA	TRBV28	15	TRBJ2-7	NA	CASSSRLGPSYEQYF	TGTGCCAGCAGCTCCCGACTCGGGCCGTCCTACGAGCAGTACTTC
NA	TRBV2	11	TRBJ1-2	NA	CASTLDKGYTF	TGTGCCAGCACCCTCGACAAAGGCTACACCTTC
TRBD1	TRBV4-3	17	TRBJ1-1	NA	CASSQGTTGGLNTEAFF	TGCGCCAGCAGCCAAGGAACCACAGGGGGCTTGAACACTGAAGCTTTCTTT
NA	TRBV9	14	TRBJ2-1	NA	CASSGNWGLDEQFF	TGTGCCAGCAGCGGAAATTGGGGTTTAGATGAGCAGTTCTTC
NA	TRBV4-1	15	TRBJ1-3	once	CASSQWGISGNTIYF	TGCGCCAGCAGCCAATGGGGCATCTCTGGAAACACCATATATTTT
NA	TRBV5-1	13	TRBJ2-3	NA	CASSRRWLDTQYF	TGCGCCAGCAGCCGACGCTGGCTTGATACGCAGTATTTT
TRBD2	TRBV9	16	TRBJ2-1	once	CASSPRGAGVLNEQFF	TGTGCCAGCAGCCCTCGGGGAGCGGGAGTACTCAATGAGCAGTTCTTC
NA	TRBV6-1	15	TRBJ1-5	NA	CASSGLEGEYQPQHF	TGTGCCAGCAGTGGGCTCGAGGGGGAGTATCAGCCCCAGCATTTT
TRBD2	TRBV5-4	18	TRBJ2-1	NA	CASSLARGIAGEINEQFF	TGTGCCAGCAGCTTGGCCCGGGGGATAGCGGGAGAAATCAATGAGCAGTTCTTC
NA	TRBV28	13	TRBJ1-2	NA	CASSPGDDYGYTF	TGTGCCAGCAGTCCAGGGGATGACTATGGCTACACCTTC
TRBD2	TRBV4-3	19	TRBJ2-5	NA	CASSQVIPGTSGRGVTQYF	TGCGCCAGCAGCCAGGTCATCCCGGGGACTAGCGGGAGGGGGGTGACCCAGTACTTC
NA	TRBV28	16	TRBJ2-6	NA	CASSTYRDSGANVLTF	TGTGCCAGCAGTACCTACAGGGATTCTGGGGCCAACGTCCTGACTTTC
NA	TRBV18	14	TRBJ1-1	NA	CASALSGQDTEAFF	TGTGCCAGCGCTCTTTCGGGTCAGGACACTGAAGCTTTCTTT
TRBD1	TRBV6-5	15	TRBJ2-7	NA	CASSYSDRGLYEQYF	TGTGCCAGCAGTTACTCGGACAGGGGGCTATACGAGCAGTACTTC
NA	TRBV15	13	TRBJ1-4	few	CATSTATNEKLFF	TGTGCCACCAGCACCGCAACTAATGAAAAACTGTTTTTT
NA	TRBV28	13	TRBJ2-7	NA	CASSLSGQYEQYF	TGTGCCAGCAGTTTATCTGGCCAGTACGAGCAGTACTTC
NA	TRBV19	15	TRBJ1-4	NA	CASSTRTDAVRKLFF	TGTGCCAGTAGTACGAGGACGGACGCGGTTCGGAAACTGTTTTTT
TRBD2	TRBV4-2	16	TRBJ2-3	NA	CASSERLAGGQDTQYF	TGTGCCAGCAGCGAAAGACTAGCGGGAGGGCAGGATACGCAGTATTTT
NA	TRBV7-2	14	TRBJ1-2	NA	CASSWGQGGYGYTF	TGTGCCAGCAGCTGGGGGCAGGGAGGGTATGGCTACACCTTC
NA	TRBV7-2	14	TRBJ2-7	NA	CASSLRSTTYEQYF	TGTGCCAGCAGCTTACGAAGCACAACCTACGAGCAGTACTTC
NA	TRBV9	11	TRBJ2-1	NA	CASSALNEQFF	TGTGCCAGCAGCGCCCTCAATGAGCAGTTCTTC
NA	TRBV11-2	17	TRBJ1-1	NA	CASSLASGGKGYTEAFF	TGTGCCAGCAGCTTAGCGTCCGGGGGCAAGGGGTACACTGAAGCTTTCTTT
NA	TRBV5-1	17	TRBJ1-3	NA	CASSLAASTASGNTIYF	TGCGCCAGCAGCTTGGCGGCCAGCACAGCCTCTGGAAACACCATATATTTT
TRBD2	TRBV13	15	TRBJ2-7	NA	CASSPGLADTYEQYF	TGTGCCAGCAGCCCAGGACTAGCGGATACCTACGAGCAGTACTTC